This T cell receptor beta chain was identified in a study of blood T cell repertoires in COVID-19. Study-level information: COVID-19 samples, acute and convalescent, were from the United States, Italy and Spain. The analysed material was cDNA or gDNA that came from T cells, B-cell-depleted T cells, or PBMCs.

As originally analysed: Amplification of reference gene primers was used by the study to estimate nucleated cell counts. Generated by immunoSEQ multiplex PCR, the TCRdb table keeps only in-frame clones and is missing some. V, J and clone size are those of that table, while D and trimming were read from the DNA. The sample records roughly 140,000 clones, about 76% being singletons. This clone was detected only a few times. Sequencing was performed on peripheral blood. This receptor was obtained from a human donor in a cohort sampled during active COVID-19.

This chain's CDR3 is CASSEPHEPYEQYF. The CDR3 nucleotides read TGTGCCAGCAGTGAGCCCCACGAGCCCTACGAGCAGTACTTC. V and J are TRBV25-1 and TRBJ2-7, with D unclear. The V end was cut by 3 bases, the J end by 2 bases, with 11 bases between. Germline V gene lookup returns CDR1 MGHDK and CDR2 SYGVNS. The length of the CDR3 is 14 residues.